Reported below is one T cell receptor beta chain. The CDR3 runs to 15 residues. With 5 bases clipped from V and 6 bases from J, the junction kept 5 bases outside the gene matches. The V gene's germline CDR1 is SGHVS and CDR2 FQNEAQ. The TCR beta repertoire was assessed by survey-level immunoSEQ sequencing. Data came from immunoSEQ multiplex PCR; TCRdb stores just in-frame clones and leaves some out. The repertoire has about 68,000 clones, just under 95% of them found once; the top ten carry roughly 4.5%. This rearrangement joins TRBV7-8 to TRBJ1-6, with TRBD1 matching 9 bases. Sequenced: PBMCs. The source is a man between 35 and 55 years old with rheumatoid arthritis. CDR3 nucleotides: TGTGCCAGCAGCACGACACAGGGGGCTAATTCACCCCTCCACTTT. Translating it yields CASSTTQGANSPLHF.